These 14 T cell receptor beta chains were all obtained from the same sample, sequenced in a study of blood T cell repertoires in COVID-19. TCRdb's table, derived via immunoSEQ multiplex PCR, lists solely in-frame clones and lacks some. The sample lists 57,000 or so clones, around four fifths occurring once. The sample comprised peripheral blood. The receptors were gathered from an elderly woman with active or convalescent COVID-19.

V is TRBV12-5 and J is TRBJ1-5, with a tentative D call TRBD1 (6 bases). With 6 bases removed from V and 6 bases from J, the gap between germline ends came to 9 bases. This CDR3 spans 12 amino acids. From germline, CDR1 is LGHNT and CDR2 FRNRAP. The CDR3 DNA sequence: TGTGCTAGTGGATGGGACATTCAGCCCCAGCATTTT. Residues: CASGWDIQPQHF.

J is TRBJ1-1 and V is TRBV5-1; D is uncertain. The CDR3 covers 16 residues. Trimming took 1 base from V and 0 from J, leaving 13 bases between them. Germline V gives CDR1 SGHRS, CDR2 YFSETQ. The CDR3 nucleotides read TGCGCCAGCAGCTTGAACGTTGTCGGGGTGAACACTGAAGCTTTCTTT. Its protein product is CASSLNVVGVNTEAFF.

CDR3 amino acids: CASTRQGDMVTEAFF. Here the CDR3 DNA reads TGTGCCAGCACCCGCCAGGGGGATATGGTAACTGAAGCTTTCTTT. The chain couples TRBV5-5 to TRBJ1-1, with TRBD1 identical over 7 bases. This CDR3 is built from 15 residues. The J segment lost 5 bases and the V segment lost 6 bases, leaving 13 bases of the junction unmatched. CDR1 is SGHKS, CDR2 YYEKEE, per germline (reference sequence).

This clone came up once. V and J are TRBV5-1 and TRBJ2-3, with a weak D call TRBD1 (5 bases). The ends were cut back, 4 bases at V and 4 bases at J, with 19 bases in the middle. The CDR3 spans 16 residues. CDR1 and CDR2 from the germline V gene are SGHRS and YFSETQ. The CDR3 DNA is TGCGCCAGCAGCACCACCGACAGACTGTATTCAGATACGCAGTATTTT. Encoded protein: CASSTTDRLYSDTQYF.

The chain couples TRBV5-6 to TRBJ1-2; TRBD1 matches 8 bases. V shed 4 bases, J shed 4 bases, and the junction held 9 bases outside the gene matches. The CDR3 covers 15 residues. Germline CDR1 SGHDT, CDR2 YYEEEE. CDR3 DNA: TGTGCCAGCAGCCGACCGGGACAGGTTCTCTATGGCTACACCTTC. As protein: CASSRPGQVLYGYTF.

The V gene is TRBV5-6, the J gene TRBJ2-2, with 9 positions matching TRBD2. The CDR3 extends over 14 amino acids. V lost 2 bases and J lost 4; bases outside the gene matches: 0. Per the germline V gene, CDR1 is SGHDT and CDR2 is YYEEEE. DNA for the CDR3: TGTGCCAGCAGCTTAGCGGGGGGCACCGGGGAGCTGTTTTTT. As protein: CASSLAGGTGELFF.

V usage is TRBV5-1 and J usage is TRBJ1-2; perhaps TRBD1 as D (6 bases). Looked up from germline, CDR1 is SGHRS and CDR2 is YFSETQ. This CDR3 comprises 15 residues. V was clipped by 1 base and J by 4 bases, with 14 bases between them. The CDR3 nucleotides read TGCGCCAGCAGCTTGCGTACTCAGGGGTCCTATGGCTACACCTTC. Translation: CASSLRTQGSYGYTF.

As DNA, the CDR3 is TGTGCCAGCAGCCAAGATAAACCGGGACAGGGGGCCTACGAGCAGTACTTC. Protein product: CASSQDKPGQGAYEQYF. The rearrangement links TRBV14 to TRBJ2-7; TRBD1 agrees at 11 bases. After removal of 0 bases from V and 2 bases from J, the junction contained 6 bases not matched to a gene. CDR1 and CDR2 (germline): SGHDN, FVKESK. CDR3 length: 17 amino acids. Based on the CDR3 plus reference TRBV14 and TRBJ2-7, the full variable domain is EAGVTQFPSHSVIEKGQTVTLRCDPISGHDNLYWYRRVMGKEIKFLLHFVKESKQDESGMPNNRFLAERTGGTYSTLKVQPAELEDSGVYFCASSQDKPGQGAYEQYFGPGTRLTVT.

V gene TRBV6-5 combines with J gene TRBJ2-7, with TRBD1 matching over 8 bases. The CDR3 is 16 amino acids. The trim removed 4 bases at V and 3 bases at J, leaving 11 bases unmatched. CDR1 is MNHEY, CDR2 SVGAGI, per germline. CDR3 coding DNA: TGTGCCAGCAGTTCCCCCCGGCGCAGGGGGCTCTACGAGCAGTACTTC. Protein sequence: CASSSPRRRGLYEQYF.

This chain joins TRBV7-9 and TRBJ1-3; D remains ambiguous. Trimming took off 0 bases at V and 3 bases at J, with 3 bases between the two ends. Germline assignment: CDR1 SEHNR and CDR2 FQNEAQ (reference sequence). CDR3 length equals 13 residues. The CDR3 protein is CASSLAHGNTIYF. The CDR3 DNA reads as TGTGCCAGCAGCTTAGCACATGGAAACACCATATATTTT.

The V gene is TRBV5-1, the J gene TRBJ1-1; 8 nucleotides align to TRBD1. Unmatched junction bases numbered 6, after V lost 0 bases and J lost 5 bases. CDR3 length: 15 amino acids. CDR1 is SGHRS and CDR2 is YFSETQ in the germline V gene. The CDR3 nucleotides read TGCGCCAGCAGCTTGGACGGACAGGGTGGGACTGAAGCTTTCTTT. Protein product: CASSLDGQGGTEAFF.

This chain uses TRBV5-1 with TRBJ2-7, with 7 bases lining up with TRBD2. CDR1 SGHRS and CDR2 YFSETQ come from the germline V gene. There are 14 residues in the CDR3. Germline trimming cut 0 bases from V and 4 bases from J; bases unmatched to any gene: 4. The chain's CDR3 is CASSLAQGGYEQYF. CDR3 DNA sequence: TGCGCCAGCAGCTTGGCGCAGGGAGGGTACGAGCAGTACTTC.

This clone was seen a few times. The chain carries TRBV6-5 and TRBJ1-1; TRBD1 is a possible D gene (6 bases). Germline CDR1 MNHEY, CDR2 SVGAGI. Trimming removed 7 bases from V and 0 bases from J, with 9 bases in between. The CDR3 contains 13 residues. For the CDR3, the DNA is TGTGCCAGCAAACCAGGGGTGAACACTGAAGCTTTCTTT. Translated, it gives CASKPGVNTEAFF.

J is TRBJ1-2 and V is TRBV7-2, with D unresolved. The CDR3 is 13 residues long. Trimming pared 3 bases from V and 4 bases from J, leaving 9 bases between. Germline V gene sequence: CDR1 SGHTA, CDR2 FQGNSA. In DNA form, the CDR3 reads TGTGCCAGCAGCTTCGTACCGGGCTATGGCTACACCTTC. Encoded protein: CASSFVPGYGYTF.